This entry concerns a single T cell receptor beta chain. The antigen is not known. Treatment here: approximately 9-day PBMC culture with coronavirus spike peptide pools or control peptides (ViraFEST assay). ViraFEST relied on peptide pools to expand antigen-specific T cells; the TCRs were sequenced afterward. The germline V and J ends were trimmed by 1 base and 3 bases, with 7 bases remaining between them. The CDR3 is made up of 13 amino acids. Per the germline V gene, CDR1 is SGHAT and CDR2 is FQNNGV. Once obtained from cultured CD4+ T cells, the DNA was sequenced using the Oncomine TCR Beta short-read assay. TCRdb reprocessed the PCR reads via MiXCR and lists one record per CDR3 protein. This table holds nearly 15,000 distinct CDR3 sequences, approximately 27% found once. This specimen belongs to a study of vaccination and CD4 T cells after COVID-19. In the study overall: The study collected post-vaccine samples a median about 72 days after dose two, with a range of 14 to 241.

This clonotype originated in a human donor with COVID-19. The sample taken for sequencing was cultured CD4+ T cells from blood. The V gene is TRBV11-2, the J gene TRBJ2-7; TRBD1 is a possible D gene (6 bases). As DNA, the CDR3 is TGTGCCAGCAGCTTAGGGACAGACTACGAGCAGTACTTC. Translation: CASSLGTDYEQYF. Full variable domain (remainder filled in from reference TRBV11-2 and TRBJ2-7): EAGVAQSPRYKIIEKRQSVAFWCNPISGHATLYWYQQILGQGPKLLIQFQNNGVVDDSQLPKDRFSAERLKGVDSTLKIQPAKLEDSAVYLCASSLGTDYEQYFGPGTRLTVT.